This T cell receptor beta chain is drawn from a study of T cell responses to AZD1222 COVID-19 vaccine. Germline V gene data show CDR1 as SGHDT and CDR2 as YYEEEE. The ends lost 0 bases at V and 6 bases at J; junction bases unmatched: 6. This CDR3 is 15 amino acids long. Measured with immunoSEQ multiplex PCR; TCRdb has only the in-frame clones, and not every one. The table records hundreds of thousands of clones, approximately 94% of them present only once. Material: peripheral blood, obtained on day 0 of MenACWY control vaccination. The V gene is TRBV5-6, the J gene TRBJ1-2, with 9 positions matching TRBD1. The clonotype comes from an adult in good health. Written as DNA, the CDR3 is TGTGCCAGCAGCTTGGGGCCCGGGACAGGGCATGGCTACACCTTC. Its translation: CASSLGPGTGHGYTF.